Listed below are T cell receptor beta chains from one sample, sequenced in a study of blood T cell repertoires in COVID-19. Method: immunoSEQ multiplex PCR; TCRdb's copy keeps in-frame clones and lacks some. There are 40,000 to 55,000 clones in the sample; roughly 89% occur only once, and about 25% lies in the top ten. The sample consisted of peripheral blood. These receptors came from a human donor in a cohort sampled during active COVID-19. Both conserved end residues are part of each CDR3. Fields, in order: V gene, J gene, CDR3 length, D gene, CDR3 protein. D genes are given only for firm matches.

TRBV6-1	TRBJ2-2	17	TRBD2	CASSVELAGRWAGELFF
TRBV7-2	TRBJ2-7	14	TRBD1	CASSSRQGIYEQYF
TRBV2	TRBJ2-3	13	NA	CASRGTRDATQYF
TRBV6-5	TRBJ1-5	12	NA	CATRGGNQPQHF
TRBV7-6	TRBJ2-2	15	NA	CASSPRQGITGELFF
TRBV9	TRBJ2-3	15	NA	CASSVLDSSTDTQYF
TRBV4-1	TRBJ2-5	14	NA	CASSQDSGGKTQYF
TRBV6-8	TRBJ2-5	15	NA	CASGVRELYQETQYF
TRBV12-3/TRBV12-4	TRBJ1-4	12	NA	CASSGLNEKLFF
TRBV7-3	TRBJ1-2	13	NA	CASSLGGEYGYTF
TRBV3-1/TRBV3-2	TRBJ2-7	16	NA	CASSQSMASDSYEQYF
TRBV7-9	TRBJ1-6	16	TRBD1	CASSLQGALNNSPLHF
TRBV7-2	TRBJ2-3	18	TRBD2	CASRKLGTSGRVGDTQYF
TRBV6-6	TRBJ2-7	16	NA	CASSSAVGRASYEQYF
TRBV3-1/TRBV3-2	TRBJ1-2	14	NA	CASSQGGFNYGYTF
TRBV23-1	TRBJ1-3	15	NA	CASRCHGGTGNTIYF
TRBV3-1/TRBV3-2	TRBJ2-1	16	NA	CASSQARGGSYNEQFF
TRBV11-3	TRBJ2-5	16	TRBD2	CASSPSSGGAGETQYF
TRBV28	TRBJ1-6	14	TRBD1	CASFDRGPYSPLHF
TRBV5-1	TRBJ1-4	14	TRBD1	CASSPTGGIEKLFF
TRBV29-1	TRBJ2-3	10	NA	CSVREGFTYF
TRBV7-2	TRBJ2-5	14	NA	CASSLEPSEQTQYF
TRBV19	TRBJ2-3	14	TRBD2	CASQSGGSTDTQYF
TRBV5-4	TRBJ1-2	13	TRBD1	CASSVGQGYGYTF
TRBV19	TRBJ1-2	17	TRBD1	CASSPRTGVRGNYGYTF
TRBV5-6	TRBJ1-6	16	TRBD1	CASSLLQGAGNSPLHF
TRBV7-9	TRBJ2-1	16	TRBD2	CASSHASGAPDNEQFF
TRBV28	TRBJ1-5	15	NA	CASSRLAGGNQPQHF